One sample yielded the 2 T cell receptor beta chains listed below, sequenced in a study of T cell responses to AZD1222 COVID-19 vaccine. Clones were sequenced by immunoSEQ multiplex PCR, and TCRdb holds only the in-frame ones, with some missing. The table includes around 140,000 clones, roughly 91% detected once. This material consisted of peripheral blood, taken on day 0 of AZD1222 vaccination. Source of these receptors: an adult in good health.

The rearrangement links TRBV5-1 to TRBJ2-7; 11 nucleotides line up with TRBD2. The ends lost 0 bases at V and 5 bases at J; junction bases unmatched: 4. CDR3 length: 15 residues. The germline gives CDR1 SGHRS, CDR2 YFSETQ. The CDR3 protein is CASSLELAGEHEQYF. As DNA, the CDR3 is TGCGCCAGCAGCTTGGAACTAGCGGGAGAACACGAGCAGTACTTC.

In its sample, this clone was seen once. This chain joins TRBV7-9 and TRBJ1-1; the D is unclear. Germline assignment: CDR1 SEHNR and CDR2 FQNEAQ (reference sequence). Trimming took 5 bases from V and 1 from J, leaving 20 bases between them. CDR3 length equals 17 residues. CDR3 nucleotide sequence: TGTGCCAGCAGCCGTACCGGCAGCCGGGGAAAGAACACTGAAGCTTTCTTT. It translates to CASSRTGSRGKNTEAFF.